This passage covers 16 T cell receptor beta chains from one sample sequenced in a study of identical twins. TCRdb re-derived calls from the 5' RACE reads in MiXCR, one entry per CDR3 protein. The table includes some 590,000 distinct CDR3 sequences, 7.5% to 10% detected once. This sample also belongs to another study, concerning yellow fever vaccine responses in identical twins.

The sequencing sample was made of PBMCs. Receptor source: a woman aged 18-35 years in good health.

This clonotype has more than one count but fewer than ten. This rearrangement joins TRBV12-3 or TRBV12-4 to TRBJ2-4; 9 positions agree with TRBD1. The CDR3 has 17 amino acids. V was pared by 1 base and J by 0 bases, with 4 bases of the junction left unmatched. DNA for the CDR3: TGTGCCAGCAGTTTAGTGCGACAGGGGGAAGCCAAAAACATTCAGTACTTC. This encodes CASSLVRQGEAKNIQYF.

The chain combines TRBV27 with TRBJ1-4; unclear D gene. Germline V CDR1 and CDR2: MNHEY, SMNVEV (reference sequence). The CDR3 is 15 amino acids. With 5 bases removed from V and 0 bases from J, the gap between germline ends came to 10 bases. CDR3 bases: TGTGCCAGCAGTCCACGACGAGCAACTAATGAAAAACTGTTTTTT. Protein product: CASSPRRATNEKLFF.

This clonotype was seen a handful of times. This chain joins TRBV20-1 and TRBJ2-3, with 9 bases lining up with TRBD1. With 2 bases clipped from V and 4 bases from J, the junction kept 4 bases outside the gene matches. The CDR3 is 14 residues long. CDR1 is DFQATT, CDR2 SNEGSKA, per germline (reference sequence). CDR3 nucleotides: TGCAGTGCTAGACCCCGGACAGGGGCAGATACGCAGTATTTT. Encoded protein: CSARPRTGADTQYF.

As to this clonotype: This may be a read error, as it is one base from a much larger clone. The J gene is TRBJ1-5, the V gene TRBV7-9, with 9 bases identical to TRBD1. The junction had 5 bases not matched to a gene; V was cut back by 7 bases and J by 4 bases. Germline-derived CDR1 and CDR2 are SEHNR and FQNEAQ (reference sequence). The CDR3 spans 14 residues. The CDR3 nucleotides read TGTGCCAGCATCGTACAGGGGGCGAATCAGCCCCAGCATTTT. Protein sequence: CASIVQGANQPQHF.

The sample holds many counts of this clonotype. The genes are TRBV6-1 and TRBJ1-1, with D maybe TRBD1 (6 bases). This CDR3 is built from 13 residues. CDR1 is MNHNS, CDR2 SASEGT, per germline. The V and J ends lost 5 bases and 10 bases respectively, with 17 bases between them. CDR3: CASSPKAETGAFF. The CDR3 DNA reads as TGTGCCAGCAGTCCTAAGGCTGAGACAGGAGCTTTCTTT.

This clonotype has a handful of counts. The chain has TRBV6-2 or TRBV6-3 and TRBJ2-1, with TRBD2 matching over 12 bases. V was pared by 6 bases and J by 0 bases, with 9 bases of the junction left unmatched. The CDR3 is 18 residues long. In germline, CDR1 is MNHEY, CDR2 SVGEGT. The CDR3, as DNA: TGTGCCAGCAGATACGGACTAGCGGGACTGAGCTCCTACAATGAGCAGTTCTTC. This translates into CASRYGLAGLSSYNEQFF.

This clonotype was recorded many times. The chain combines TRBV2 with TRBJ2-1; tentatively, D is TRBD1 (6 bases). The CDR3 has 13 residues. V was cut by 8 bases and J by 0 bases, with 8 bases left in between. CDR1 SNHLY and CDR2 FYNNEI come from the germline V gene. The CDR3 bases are TGTGCCAGCCCGACAGGCTCCTACAATGAGCAGTTCTTC. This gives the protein CASPTGSYNEQFF.

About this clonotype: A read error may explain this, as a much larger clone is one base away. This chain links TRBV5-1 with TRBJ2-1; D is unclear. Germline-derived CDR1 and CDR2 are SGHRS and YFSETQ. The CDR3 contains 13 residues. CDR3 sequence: CASSLYLVDERFF. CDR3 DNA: TGCGCCAGCAGCTTGTACTTAGTCGATGAGCGGTTCTTC.

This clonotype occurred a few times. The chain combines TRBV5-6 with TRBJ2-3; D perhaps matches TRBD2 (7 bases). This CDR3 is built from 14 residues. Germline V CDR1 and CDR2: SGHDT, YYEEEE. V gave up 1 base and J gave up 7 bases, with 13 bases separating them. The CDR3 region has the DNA TGTGCCAGCAGCTTGTCGGGGGGCGAAAATACGCAGTATTTT. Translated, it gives CASSLSGGENTQYF.

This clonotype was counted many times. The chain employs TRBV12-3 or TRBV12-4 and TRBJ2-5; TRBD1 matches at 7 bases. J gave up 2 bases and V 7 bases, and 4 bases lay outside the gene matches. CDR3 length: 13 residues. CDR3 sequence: CASTSRGQETQYF. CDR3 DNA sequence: TGTGCCAGCACCTCCAGGGGGCAAGAGACCCAGTACTTC.

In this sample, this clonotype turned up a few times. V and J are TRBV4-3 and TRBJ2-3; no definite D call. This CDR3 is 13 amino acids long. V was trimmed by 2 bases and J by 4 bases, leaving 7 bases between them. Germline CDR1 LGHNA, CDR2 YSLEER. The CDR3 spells CASSQFLADTQYF. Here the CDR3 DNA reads TGCGCCAGCAGCCAATTCCTAGCAGATACGCAGTATTTT.

The CDR3 region is CASRDAFGQMNTGELFF. DNA for the CDR3: TGTGCCAGTAGGGATGCCTTCGGGCAGATGAACACCGGGGAGCTGTTTTTT. The rearrangement links TRBV19 to TRBJ2-2; D not certain. The V and J ends lost 6 bases and 1 base respectively, with 18 bases between them. The CDR3 contains 17 residues. CDR1 LNHDA and CDR2 SQIVND come from the germline V gene (reference sequence).

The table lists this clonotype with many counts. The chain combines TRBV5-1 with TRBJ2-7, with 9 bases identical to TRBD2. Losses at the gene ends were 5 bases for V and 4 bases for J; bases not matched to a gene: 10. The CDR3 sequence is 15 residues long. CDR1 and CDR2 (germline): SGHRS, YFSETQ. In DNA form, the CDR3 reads TGCGCCAGCAGTTACGGACTAGCGAGAAATTACGAGCAGTACTTC. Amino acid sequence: CASSYGLARNYEQYF. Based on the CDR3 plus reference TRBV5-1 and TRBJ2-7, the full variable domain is KAGVTQTPRYLIKTRGQQVTLSCSPISGHRSVSWYQQTPGQGLQFLFEYFSETQRNKGNFPGRFSGRQFSNSRSEMNVSTLELGDSALYLCASSYGLARNYEQYFGPGTRLTVT.

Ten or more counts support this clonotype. CDR3 coding DNA: TGTGCCAGCAGCTTAATGAGACCGGGACTAGCGGGGCAAGAGACCCAGTACTTC. It translates to CASSLMRPGLAGQETQYF. The chain links TRBV11-1 to TRBJ2-5, with 13 positions matching TRBD2. CDR3 length: 18 amino acids. Germline V gene sequence: CDR1 SGHAT, CDR2 FQDESV (reference sequence). Trimming cost V 2 bases and J 2 bases; bases outside gene matches: 8. Variable domain in full (rest from reference TRBV11-1 and TRBJ2-5): EAEVAQSPRYKITEKSQAVAFWCDPISGHATLYWYRQILGQGPELLVQFQDESVVDDSQLPKDRFSAERLKGVDSTLKIQPAELGDSAMYLCASSLMRPGLAGQETQYFGPGTRLLVL.

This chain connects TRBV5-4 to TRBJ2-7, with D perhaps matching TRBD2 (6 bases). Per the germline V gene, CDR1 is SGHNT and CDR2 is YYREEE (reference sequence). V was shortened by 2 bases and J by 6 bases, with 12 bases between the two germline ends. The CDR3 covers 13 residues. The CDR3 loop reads CASSFRRELEQYF. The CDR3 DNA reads TGTGCCAGCAGCTTTAGGCGGGAACTCGAGCAGTACTTC.

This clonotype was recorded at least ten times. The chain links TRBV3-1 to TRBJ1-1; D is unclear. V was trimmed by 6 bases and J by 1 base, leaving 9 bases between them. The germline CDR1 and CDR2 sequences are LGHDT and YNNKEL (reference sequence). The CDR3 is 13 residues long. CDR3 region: CASSRNKNTEAFF. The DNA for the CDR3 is TGTGCCAGCAGTCGTAATAAGAACACTGAAGCTTTCTTT.